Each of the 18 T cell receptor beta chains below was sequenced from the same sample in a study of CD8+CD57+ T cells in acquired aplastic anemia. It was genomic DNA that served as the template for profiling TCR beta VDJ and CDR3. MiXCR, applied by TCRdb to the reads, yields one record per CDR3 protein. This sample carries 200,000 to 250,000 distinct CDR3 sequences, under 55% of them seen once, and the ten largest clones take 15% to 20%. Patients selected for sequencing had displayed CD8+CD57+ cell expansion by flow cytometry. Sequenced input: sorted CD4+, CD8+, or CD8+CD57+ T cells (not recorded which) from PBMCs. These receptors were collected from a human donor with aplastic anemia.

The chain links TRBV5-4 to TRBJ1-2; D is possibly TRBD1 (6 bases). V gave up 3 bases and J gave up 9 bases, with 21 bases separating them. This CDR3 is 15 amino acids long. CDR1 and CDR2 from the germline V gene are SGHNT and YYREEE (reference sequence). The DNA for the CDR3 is TGTGCCAGCAGCTGGACTAGCGGGGGGCAGCGCAGCTACACCTTC. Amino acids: CASSWTSGGQRSYTF. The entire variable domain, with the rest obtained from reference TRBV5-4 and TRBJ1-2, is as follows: ETGVTQSPTHLIKTRGQQVTLRCSSQSGHNTVSWYQQALGQGPQFIFQYYREEENGRGNFPPRFSGLQFPNYSSELNVNALELDDSALYLCASSWTSGGQRSYTFGSGTRLTVV.

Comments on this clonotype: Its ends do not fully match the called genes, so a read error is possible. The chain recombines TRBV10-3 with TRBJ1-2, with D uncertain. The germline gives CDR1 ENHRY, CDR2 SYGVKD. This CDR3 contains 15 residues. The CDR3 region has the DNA TGTGCCAGCAGTGACGGGAACTCTGGTGGTTCTGGCTACACCTTC. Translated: CASSDGNSGGSGYTF.

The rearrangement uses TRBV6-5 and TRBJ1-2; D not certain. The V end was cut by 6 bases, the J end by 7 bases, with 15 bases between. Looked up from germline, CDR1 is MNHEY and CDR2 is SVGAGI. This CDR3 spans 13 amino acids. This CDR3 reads CASSWAGSGGYTF. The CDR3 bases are TGTGCCAGCAGCTGGGCGGGGTCCGGTGGCTACACCTTC.

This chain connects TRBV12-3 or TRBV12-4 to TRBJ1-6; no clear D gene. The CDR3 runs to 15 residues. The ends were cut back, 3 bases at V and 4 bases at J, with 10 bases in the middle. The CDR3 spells CASSLHRQYNSPLHF. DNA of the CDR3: TGTGCCAGCAGTTTGCATCGGCAGTATAATTCACCCCTCCACTTT.

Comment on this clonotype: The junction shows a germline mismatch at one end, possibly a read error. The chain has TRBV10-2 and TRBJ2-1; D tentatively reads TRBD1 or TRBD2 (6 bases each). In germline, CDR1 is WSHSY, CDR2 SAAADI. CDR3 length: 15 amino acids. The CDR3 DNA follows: TGCACCAGCAGTGAGTATAGGGGGGCATCGAATGAGCAGTTCTTC. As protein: CTSSEYRGASNEQFF.

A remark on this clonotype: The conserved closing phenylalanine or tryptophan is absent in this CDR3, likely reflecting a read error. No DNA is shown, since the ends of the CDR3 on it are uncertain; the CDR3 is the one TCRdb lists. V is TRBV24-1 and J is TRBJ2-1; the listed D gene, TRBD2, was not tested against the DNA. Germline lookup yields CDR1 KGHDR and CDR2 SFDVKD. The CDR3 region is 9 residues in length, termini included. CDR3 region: CATSDPRPS.

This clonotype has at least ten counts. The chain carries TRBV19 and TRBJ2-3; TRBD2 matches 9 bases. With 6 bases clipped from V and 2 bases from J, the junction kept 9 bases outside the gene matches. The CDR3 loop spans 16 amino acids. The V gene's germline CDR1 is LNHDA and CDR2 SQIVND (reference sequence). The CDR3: CASSSLAGATTDTQYF. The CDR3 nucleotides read TGTGCCAGTAGCTCTTTAGCGGGGGCTACCACAGATACGCAGTATTTT. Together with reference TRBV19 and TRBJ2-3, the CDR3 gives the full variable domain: DGGITQSPKYLFRKEGQNVTLSCEQNLNHDAMYWYRQDPGQGLRLIYYSQIVNDFQKGDIAEGYSVSREKKESFPLTVTSAQKNPTAFYLCASSSLAGATTDTQYFGPGTRLTVL.

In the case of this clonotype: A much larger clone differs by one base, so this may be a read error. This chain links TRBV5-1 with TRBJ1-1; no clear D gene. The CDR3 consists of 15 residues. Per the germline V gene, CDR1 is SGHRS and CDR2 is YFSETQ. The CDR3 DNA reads TGCGCCAGCAGCTTGGTTCCGGGGATGAACACTGAAGCTTCCTTT. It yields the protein CASSLVPGMNTEASF.

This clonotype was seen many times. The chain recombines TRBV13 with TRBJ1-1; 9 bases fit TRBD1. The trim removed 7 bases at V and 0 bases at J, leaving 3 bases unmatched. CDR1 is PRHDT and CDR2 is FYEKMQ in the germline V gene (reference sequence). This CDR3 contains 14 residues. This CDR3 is CASTRDRVNTEAFF. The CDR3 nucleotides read TGTGCCAGCACCCGGGACAGGGTGAACACTGAAGCTTTCTTT. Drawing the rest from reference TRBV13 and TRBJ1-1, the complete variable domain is AAGVIQSPRHLIKEKRETATLKCYPIPRHDTVYWYQQGPGQDPQFLISFYEKMQSDKGSIPDRFSAQQFSDYHSELNMSSLELGDSALYFCASTRDRVNTEAFFGQGTRLTVV.

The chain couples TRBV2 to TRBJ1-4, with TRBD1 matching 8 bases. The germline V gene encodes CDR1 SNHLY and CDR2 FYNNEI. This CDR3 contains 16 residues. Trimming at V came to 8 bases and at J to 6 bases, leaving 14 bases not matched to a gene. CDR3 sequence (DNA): TGTGCCAGCTCACCTGGCGACAGGGGAGTGGATGAAAAACTGTTTTTT. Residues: CASSPGDRGVDEKLFF.

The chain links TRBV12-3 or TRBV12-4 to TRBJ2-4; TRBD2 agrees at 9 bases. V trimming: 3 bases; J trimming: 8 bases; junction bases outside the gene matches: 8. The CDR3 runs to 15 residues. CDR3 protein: CASSLRGGLIDIQYF. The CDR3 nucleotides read TGTGCCAGCAGTTTGCGGGGGGGCTTGATCGACATTCAGTACTTC.

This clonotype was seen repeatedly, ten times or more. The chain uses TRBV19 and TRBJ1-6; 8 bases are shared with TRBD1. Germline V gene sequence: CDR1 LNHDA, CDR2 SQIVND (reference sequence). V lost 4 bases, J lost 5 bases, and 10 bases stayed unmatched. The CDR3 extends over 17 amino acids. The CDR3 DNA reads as TGTGCCAGTAGTACCCAACCCGGGACAGGAAATAATTCACCCCTCCACTTT. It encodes CASSTQPGTGNNSPLHF.

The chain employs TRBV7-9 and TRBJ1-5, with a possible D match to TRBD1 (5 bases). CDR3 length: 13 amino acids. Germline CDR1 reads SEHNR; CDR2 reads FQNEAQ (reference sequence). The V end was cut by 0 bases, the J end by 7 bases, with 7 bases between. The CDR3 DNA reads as TGTGCCAGCAGCTTAGCAGAGGGGCAGCCCCAGCATTTT. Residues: CASSLAEGQPQHF.

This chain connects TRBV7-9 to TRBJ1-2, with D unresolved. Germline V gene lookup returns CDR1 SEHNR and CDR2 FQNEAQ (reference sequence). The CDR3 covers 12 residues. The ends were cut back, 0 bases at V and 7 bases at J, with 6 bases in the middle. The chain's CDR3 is CASSLADGGYTF. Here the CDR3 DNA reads TGTGCCAGCAGCTTAGCGGACGGTGGCTACACCTTC.

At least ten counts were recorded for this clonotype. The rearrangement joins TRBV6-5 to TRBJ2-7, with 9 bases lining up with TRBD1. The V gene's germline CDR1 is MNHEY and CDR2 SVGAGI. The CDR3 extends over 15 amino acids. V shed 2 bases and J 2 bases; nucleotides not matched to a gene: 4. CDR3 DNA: TGTGCCAGCAGTTACGCTCGACAGGGGGCCTACGAGCAGTACTTC. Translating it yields CASSYARQGAYEQYF.

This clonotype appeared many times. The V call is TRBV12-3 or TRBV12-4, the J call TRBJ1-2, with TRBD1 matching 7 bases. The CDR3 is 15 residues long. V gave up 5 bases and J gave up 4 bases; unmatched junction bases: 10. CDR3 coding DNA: TGTGCCAGCAGTCCTCTCGACAGGGACCGCTATGGCTACACCTTC. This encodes CASSPLDRDRYGYTF.

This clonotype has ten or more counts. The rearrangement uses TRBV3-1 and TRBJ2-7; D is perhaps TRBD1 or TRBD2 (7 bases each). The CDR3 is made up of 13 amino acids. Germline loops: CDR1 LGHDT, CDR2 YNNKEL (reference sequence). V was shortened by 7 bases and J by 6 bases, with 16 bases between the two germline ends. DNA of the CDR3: TGTGCCAGCACCGACAGGGAGCGGGGCGAGCAGTACTTC. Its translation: CASTDRERGEQYF.

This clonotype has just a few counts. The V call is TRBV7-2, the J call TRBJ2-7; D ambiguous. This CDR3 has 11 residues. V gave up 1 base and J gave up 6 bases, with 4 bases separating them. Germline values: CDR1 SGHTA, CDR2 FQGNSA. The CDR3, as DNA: TGTGCCAGCAGCTTAGAAAGCGAGCAGTACTTC. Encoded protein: CASSLESEQYF.